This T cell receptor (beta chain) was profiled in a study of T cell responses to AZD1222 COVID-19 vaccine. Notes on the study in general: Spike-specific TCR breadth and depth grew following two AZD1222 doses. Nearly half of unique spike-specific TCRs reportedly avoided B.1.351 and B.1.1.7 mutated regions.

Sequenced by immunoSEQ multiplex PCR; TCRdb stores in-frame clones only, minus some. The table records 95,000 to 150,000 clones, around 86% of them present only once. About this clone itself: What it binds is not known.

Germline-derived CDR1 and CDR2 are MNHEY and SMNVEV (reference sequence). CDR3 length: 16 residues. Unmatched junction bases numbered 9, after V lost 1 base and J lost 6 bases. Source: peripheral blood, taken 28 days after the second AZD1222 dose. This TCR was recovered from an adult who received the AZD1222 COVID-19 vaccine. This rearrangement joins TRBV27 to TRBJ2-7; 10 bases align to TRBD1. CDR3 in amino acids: CASSLYSGTGVGEQYF. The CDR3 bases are TGTGCCAGCAGTTTATACAGTGGGACAGGGGTTGGCGAGCAGTACTTC.